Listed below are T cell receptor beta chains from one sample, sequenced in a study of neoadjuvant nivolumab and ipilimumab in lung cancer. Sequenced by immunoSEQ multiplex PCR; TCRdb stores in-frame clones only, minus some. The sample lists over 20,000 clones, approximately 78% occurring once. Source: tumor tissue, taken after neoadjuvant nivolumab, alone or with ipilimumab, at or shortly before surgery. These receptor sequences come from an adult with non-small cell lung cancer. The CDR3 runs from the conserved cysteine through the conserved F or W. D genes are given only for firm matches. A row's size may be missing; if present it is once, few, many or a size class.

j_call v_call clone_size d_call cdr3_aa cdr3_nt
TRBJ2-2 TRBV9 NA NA CASSVDLTGELFF TGTGCCAGCAGCGTAGACCTCACCGGGGAGCTGTTTTTT
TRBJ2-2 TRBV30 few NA CAWIRAGLPTGELFF TGTGCCTGGATTAGGGCGGGACTCCCCACCGGGGAGCTGTTTTTT
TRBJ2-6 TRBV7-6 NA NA CASSPGTEDSGANVLTF TGTGCCAGCAGCCCCGGGACTGAAGACTCTGGGGCCAACGTCCTGACTTTC
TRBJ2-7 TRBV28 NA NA CASTLTPQGYEQYF TGTGCCAGCACGCTTACTCCACAGGGTTACGAGCAGTACTTC
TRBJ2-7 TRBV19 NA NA CASSIDRDEQYF TGTGCCAGTAGTATAGATCGGGACGAGCAGTACTTC
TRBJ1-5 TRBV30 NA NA CAWSVQRGQPQHF TGTGCCTGGAGTGTACAGAGGGGTCAGCCCCAGCATTTT
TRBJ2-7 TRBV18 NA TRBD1 CASSPLQGNEQYF TGTGCCAGCTCACCACTACAGGGGAACGAGCAGTACTTC
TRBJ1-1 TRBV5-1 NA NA CASSSTAPLGMNTEAFF TGCGCCAGCAGCTCGACGGCCCCCCTGGGGATGAACACTGAAGCTTTCTTT
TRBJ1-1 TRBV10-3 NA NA CAISETNMNTEAFF TGTGCCATCAGTGAGACTAATATGAACACTGAAGCTTTCTTT
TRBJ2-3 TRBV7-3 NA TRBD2 CASSPTASGRVATQYF TGTGCCAGCAGCCCCACAGCTAGCGGGAGGGTCGCTACGCAGTATTTT
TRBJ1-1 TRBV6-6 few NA CASSYSSNTEAFF TGTGCCAGCAGTTACAGCTCGAACACTGAAGCTTTCTTT
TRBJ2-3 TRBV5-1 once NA CASSLRGRADTQYF TGCGCCAGCAGCTTGCGAGGGAGAGCCGATACGCAGTATTTT
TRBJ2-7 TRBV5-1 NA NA CASSPRQAGGSYEQYF TGCGCCAGCAGCCCTCGGCAGGCAGGGGGGTCCTACGAGCAGTACTTC
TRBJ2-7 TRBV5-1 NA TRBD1 CASQGRQGSYEQYF TGCGCCAGTCAAGGGCGACAGGGCTCCTACGAGCAGTACTTC
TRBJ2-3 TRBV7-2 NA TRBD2 CASSLMSSGLTDTQYF TGTGCCAGCAGCTTAATGTCTAGCGGGCTAACAGATACGCAGTATTTT
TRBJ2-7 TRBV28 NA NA CASSGPHEQYF TGTGCCAGCAGCGGACCCCACGAGCAGTACTTC
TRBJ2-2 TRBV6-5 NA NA CASRKDPNTGELFF TGTGCCAGCAGAAAGGACCCGAACACCGGGGAGCTGTTTTTT
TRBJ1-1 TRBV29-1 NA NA CSVAPTNTEAFF TGCAGCGTCGCACCAACGAACACTGAAGCTTTCTTT
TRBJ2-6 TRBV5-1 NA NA CASGPLPGANVLTF TGCGCATCAGGACCCCTCCCTGGGGCCAACGTCCTGACTTTC
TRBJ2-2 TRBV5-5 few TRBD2 CASSTLTSGRNTGELFF TGTGCCAGCAGCACGCTTACTAGCGGAAGGAACACCGGGGAGCTGTTTTTT
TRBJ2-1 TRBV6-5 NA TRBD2 CASRAGLAAYNEQFF TGTGCCAGCAGAGCAGGACTAGCGGCCTACAATGAGCAGTTCTTC
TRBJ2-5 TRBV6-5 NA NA CASSPYDIQETQYF TGTGCCAGCAGTCCCTACGATATTCAAGAGACCCAGTACTTC
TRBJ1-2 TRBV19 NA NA CASSIEGGGYTF TGTGCCAGTAGTATAGAGGGCGGGGGCTACACCTTC
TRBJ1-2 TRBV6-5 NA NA CASSRISSYGYTF TGTGCCAGCAGTAGGATTTCCTCCTATGGCTACACCTTC
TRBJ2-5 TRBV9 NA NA CASKGPNETQYF TGTGCCAGCAAAGGGCCTAACGAGACCCAGTACTTC
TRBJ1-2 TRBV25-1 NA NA CASSGTHRDSYTF TGTGCCAGCAGTGGCACCCACAGGGACAGCTACACCTTC
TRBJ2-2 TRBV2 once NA CASSRIPGPSGSGELFF TGTGCCAGCAGTCGTATACCGGGGCCCAGCGGATCCGGGGAGCTGTTTTTT
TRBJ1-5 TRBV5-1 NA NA CASSLAGGVSNQPQHF TGTGCCAGCAGCTTGGCCGGGGGCGTCAGCAATCAGCCCCAGCATTTT
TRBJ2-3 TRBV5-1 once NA CASSSGVGNTDTQYF TGCGCCAGCAGCTCGGGAGTAGGCAACACAGATACGCAGTATTTT
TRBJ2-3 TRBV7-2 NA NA CASSSSKVTDTQYF TGTGCCAGCAGCTCTAGCAAGGTCACAGATACGCAGTATTTT
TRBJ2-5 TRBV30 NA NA CAWSDKSGHERYQETQYF TGTGCCTGGAGTGATAAATCGGGACACGAAAGGTACCAAGAGACCCAGTACTTC
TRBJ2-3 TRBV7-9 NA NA CASSLTTTDTQYF TGTGCCAGCAGCTTAACCACCACAGATACGCAGTATTTT
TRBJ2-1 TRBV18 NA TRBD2 CASSLGTSGTRVYEQFF TGTGCCAGCTCCCTCGGGACTAGCGGGACGCGGGTCTATGAGCAGTTCTTC
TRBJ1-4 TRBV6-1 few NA CASRIQGLGEKLFF TGTGCCAGCAGGATCCAGGGGTTAGGGGAAAAACTGTTTTTT
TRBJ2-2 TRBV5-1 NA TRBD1 CASSLPQGARDTGELFF TGCGCCAGCAGCTTGCCTCAGGGGGCGAGGGACACCGGGGAGCTGTTTTTT
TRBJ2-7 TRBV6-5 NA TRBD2 CASSYRGTRAYEQYF TGTGCCAGCAGTTACCGAGGGACTAGAGCCTACGAGCAGTACTTC
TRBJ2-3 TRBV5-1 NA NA CASSFGQSTDTQYF TGCGCCAGCAGCTTCGGACAGAGCACAGATACGCAGTATTTT
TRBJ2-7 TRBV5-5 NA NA CASSFFAGNYEQYF TGTGCCAGCAGCTTCTTCGCAGGAAATTACGAGCAGTACTTC
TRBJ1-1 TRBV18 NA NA CASSEGPNTEAFF TGTGCCAGCTCGGAGGGTCCGAACACTGAAGCTTTCTTT
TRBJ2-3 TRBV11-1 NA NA CASSLGRGTDTQYF TGTGCCAGCAGCTTAGGGCGGGGTACAGATACGCAGTATTTT
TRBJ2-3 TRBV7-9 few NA CASSLPDSSTDTQYF TGTGCCAGCAGCCTCCCCGATTCTAGCACAGATACGCAGTATTTT
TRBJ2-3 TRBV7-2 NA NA CASSLRGQTTDTQYF TGTGCCAGCAGCTTACGGGGACAAACCACAGATACGCAGTATTTT
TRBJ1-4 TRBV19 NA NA CASSIRRPGERMGMNEKLFF TGTGCCAGTAGTATCCGTAGACCCGGCGAAAGAATGGGAATGAATGAAAAACTGTTTTTT
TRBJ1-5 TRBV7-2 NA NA CASSLVSASYSNQPQHF TGTGCCAGCAGCTTAGTTTCAGCCTCTTATAGCAATCAGCCCCAGCATTTT
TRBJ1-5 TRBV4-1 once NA CASSRDSDSYGSNQPQHF TGCGCCAGCAGCCGAGACAGCGACAGCTATGGGAGCAATCAGCCCCAGCATTTT
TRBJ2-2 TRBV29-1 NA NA CSVVTTGELFF TGCAGCGTTGTAACTACCGGGGAGCTGTTTTTT
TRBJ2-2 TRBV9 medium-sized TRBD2 CASSHSRTSGRGTGELFF TGTGCCAGCAGCCACAGTCGGACTAGCGGGAGAGGGACCGGGGAGCTGTTTTTT
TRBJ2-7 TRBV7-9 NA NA CASSLEEQQYF TGTGCCAGCAGCTTAGAGGAACAGCAGTACTTC
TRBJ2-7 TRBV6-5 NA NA CASKKGYEQYF TGTGCCAGCAAAAAGGGGTACGAGCAGTACTTC
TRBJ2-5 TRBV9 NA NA CASSLTREETQYF TGTGCCAGCAGTCTGACTAGGGAAGAGACCCAGTACTTC
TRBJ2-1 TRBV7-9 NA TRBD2 CASIAGTSGRGQFF TGTGCCAGCATCGCCGGGACTAGCGGTCGGGGGCAGTTCTTC
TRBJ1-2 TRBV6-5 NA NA CASRDTGYGYTF TGTGCCAGCAGAGACACAGGCTATGGCTACACCTTC
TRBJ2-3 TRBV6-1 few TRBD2 CASSEPPGLAGVRDTQYF TGTGCCAGCAGTGAACCCCCGGGACTAGCGGGAGTTAGAGATACGCAGTATTTT
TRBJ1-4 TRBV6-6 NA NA CASSSQGANEKLFF TGTGCCAGCAGTTCGCAGGGAGCTAATGAAAAACTGTTTTTT
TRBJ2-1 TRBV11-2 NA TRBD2 CASSLDRILAGGEEFF TGTGCCAGCAGCTTAGATCGTATTCTAGCGGGAGGTGAGGAGTTCTTC
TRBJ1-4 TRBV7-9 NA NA CASSSPAREKLFF TGTGCCAGCAGCTCCCCGGCTCGAGAAAAACTGTTTTTT
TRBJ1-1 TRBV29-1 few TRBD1 CSAMGQGAEAFF TGCAGCGCTATGGGACAGGGGGCTGAAGCTTTCTTT